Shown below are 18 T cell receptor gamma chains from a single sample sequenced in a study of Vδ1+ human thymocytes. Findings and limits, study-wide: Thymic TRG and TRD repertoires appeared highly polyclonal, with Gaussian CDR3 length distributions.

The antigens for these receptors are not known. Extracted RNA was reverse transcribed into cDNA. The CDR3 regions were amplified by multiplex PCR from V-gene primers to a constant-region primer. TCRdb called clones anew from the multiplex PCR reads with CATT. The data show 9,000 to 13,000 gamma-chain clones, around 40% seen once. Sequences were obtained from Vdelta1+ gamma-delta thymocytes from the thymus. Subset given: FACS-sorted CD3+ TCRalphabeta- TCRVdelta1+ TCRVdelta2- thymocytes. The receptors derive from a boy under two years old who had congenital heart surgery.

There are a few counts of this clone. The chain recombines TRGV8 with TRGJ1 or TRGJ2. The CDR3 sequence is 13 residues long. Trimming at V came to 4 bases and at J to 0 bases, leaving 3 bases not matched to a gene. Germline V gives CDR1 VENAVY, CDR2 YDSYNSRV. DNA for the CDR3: TGTGCCACCTGGGAATTGAATTATTATAAGAAACTCTTT. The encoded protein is CATWELNYYKKLF.

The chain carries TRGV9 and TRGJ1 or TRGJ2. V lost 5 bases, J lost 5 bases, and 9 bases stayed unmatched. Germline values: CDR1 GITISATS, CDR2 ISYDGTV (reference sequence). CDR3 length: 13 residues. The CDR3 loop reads CALWVKWDYKKLF. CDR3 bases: TGTGCCTTGTGGGTCAAATGGGATTATAAGAAACTCTTT.

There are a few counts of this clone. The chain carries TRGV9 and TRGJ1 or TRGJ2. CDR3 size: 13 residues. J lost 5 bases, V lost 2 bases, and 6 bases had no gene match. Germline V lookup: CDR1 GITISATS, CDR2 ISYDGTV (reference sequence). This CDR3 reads CALWEAIDYKKLF. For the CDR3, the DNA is TGTGCCTTGTGGGAGGCCATTGATTATAAGAAACTCTTT.

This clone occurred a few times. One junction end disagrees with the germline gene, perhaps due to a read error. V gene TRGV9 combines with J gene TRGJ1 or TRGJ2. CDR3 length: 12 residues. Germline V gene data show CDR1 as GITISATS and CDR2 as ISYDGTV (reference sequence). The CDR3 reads CALGEINYKKLF. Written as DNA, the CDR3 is TGTGCCTTGGGGGAGATCAATTATAAGAAACTCTTT.

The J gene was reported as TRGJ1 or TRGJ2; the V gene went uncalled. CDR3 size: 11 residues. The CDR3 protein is CATFDGGKKLF. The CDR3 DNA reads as TGTGCCACCTTTGATGGTGGTAAGAAACTCTTT.

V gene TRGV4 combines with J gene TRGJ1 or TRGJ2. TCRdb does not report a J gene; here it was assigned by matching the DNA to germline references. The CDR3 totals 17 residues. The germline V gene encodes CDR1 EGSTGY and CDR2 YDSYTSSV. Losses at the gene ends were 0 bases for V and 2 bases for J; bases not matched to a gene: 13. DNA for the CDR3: TGTGCCACCTGGGATGGGCCTATTTGCTGTTATTATTATAAGAAACTCTTT. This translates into CATWDGPICCYYYKKLF.

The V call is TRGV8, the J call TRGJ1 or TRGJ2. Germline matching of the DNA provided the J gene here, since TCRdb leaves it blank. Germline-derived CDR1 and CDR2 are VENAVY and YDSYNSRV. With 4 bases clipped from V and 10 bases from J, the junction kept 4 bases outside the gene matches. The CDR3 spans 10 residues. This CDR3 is CATWEWKKLF. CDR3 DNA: TGTGCCACCTGGGAATGGAAGAAACTCTTT.

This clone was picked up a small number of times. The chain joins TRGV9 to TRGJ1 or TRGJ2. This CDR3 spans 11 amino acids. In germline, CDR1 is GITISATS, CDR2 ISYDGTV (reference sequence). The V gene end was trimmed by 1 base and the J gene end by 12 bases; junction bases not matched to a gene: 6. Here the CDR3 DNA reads TGTGCCTTGTGGGAGGTCGGGGGGAAACTCTTT. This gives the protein CALWEVGGKLF.

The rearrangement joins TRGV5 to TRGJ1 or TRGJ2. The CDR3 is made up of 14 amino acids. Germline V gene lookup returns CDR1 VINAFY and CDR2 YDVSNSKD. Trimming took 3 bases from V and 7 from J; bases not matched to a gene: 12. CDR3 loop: CATWDGPGAYKKLF. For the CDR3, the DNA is TGTGCCACCTGGGACGGGCCAGGGGCGTATAAGAAACTCTTT.

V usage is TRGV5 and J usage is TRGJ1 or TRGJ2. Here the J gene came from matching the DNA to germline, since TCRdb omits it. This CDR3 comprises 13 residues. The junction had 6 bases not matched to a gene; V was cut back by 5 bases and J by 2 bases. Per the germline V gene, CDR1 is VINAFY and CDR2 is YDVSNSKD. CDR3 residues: CATWGKHYYKKLF. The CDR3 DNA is TGTGCCACCTGGGGCAAACATTATTATAAGAAACTCTTT.

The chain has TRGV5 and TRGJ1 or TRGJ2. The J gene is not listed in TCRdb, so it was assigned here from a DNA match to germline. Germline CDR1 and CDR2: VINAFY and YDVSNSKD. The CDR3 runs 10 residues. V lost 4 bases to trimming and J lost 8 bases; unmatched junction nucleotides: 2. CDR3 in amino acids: CATWEDKKLF. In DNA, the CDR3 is TGTGCCACCTGGGAAGATAAGAAACTCTTT.

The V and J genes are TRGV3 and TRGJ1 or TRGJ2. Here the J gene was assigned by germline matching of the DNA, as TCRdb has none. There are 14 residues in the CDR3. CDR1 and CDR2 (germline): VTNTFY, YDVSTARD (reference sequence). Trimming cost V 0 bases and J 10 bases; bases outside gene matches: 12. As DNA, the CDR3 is TGTGCCACCTGGGACAGGCCCCCCGAGTTCAAGAAACTCTTT. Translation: CATWDRPPEFKKLF.

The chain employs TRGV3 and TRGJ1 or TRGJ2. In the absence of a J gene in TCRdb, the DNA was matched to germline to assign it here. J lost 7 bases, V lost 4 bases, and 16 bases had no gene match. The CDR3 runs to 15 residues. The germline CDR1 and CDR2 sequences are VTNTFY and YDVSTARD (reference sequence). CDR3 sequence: CATWDRVDVGYKKLF. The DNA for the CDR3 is TGTGCCACCTGGGATAGAGTGGATGTAGGATATAAGAAACTCTTT.

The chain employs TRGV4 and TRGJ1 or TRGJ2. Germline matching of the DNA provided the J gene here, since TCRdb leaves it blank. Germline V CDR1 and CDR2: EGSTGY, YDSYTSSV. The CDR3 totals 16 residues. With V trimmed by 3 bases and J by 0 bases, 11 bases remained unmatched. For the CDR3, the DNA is TGTGCCACCTGGGATACCGCGCAATCGAATTATTATAAGAAACTCTTT. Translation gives CATWDTAQSNYYKKLF.

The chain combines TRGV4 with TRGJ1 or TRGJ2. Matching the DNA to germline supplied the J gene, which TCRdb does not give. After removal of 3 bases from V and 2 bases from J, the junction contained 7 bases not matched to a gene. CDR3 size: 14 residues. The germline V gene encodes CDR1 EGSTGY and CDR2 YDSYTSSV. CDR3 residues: CATWDPLYYYKKLF. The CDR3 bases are TGTGCCACCTGGGATCCCCTGTATTATTATAAGAAACTCTTT.

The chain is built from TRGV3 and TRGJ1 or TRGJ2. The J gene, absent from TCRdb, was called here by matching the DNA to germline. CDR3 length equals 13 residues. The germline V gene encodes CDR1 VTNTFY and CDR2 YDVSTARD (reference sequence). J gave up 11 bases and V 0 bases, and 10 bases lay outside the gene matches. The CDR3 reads CATWDRRGSEKLF. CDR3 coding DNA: TGTGCCACCTGGGACAGGCGGGGGAGTGAGAAACTCTTT.

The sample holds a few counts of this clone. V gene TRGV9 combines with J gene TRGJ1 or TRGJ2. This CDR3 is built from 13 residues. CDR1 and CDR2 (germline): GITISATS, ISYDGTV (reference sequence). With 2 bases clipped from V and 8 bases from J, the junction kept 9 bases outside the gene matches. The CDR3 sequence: CALWEERLHKKLF. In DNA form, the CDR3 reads TGTGCCTTGTGGGAGGAGAGGCTTCATAAGAAACTCTTT.

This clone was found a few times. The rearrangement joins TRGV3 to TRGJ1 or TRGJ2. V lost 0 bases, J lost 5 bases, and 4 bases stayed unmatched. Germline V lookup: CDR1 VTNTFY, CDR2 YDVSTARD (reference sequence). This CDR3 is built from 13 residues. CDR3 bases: TGTGCCACCTGGGACAGGCCAGATTATAAGAAACTCTTT. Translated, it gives CATWDRPDYKKLF.